This T cell receptor (beta chain) is drawn from a study of blood T cell repertoires in COVID-19. The overall study: The study drew acute and convalescent COVID-19 samples from the United States, Italy and Spain.

This CDR3 has 15 residues. The germline gives CDR1 LNHNV, CDR2 YYDKDF (reference sequence). Trimming cost V 0 bases and J 5 bases, with 13 bases left between them. Here immunoSEQ multiplex PCR was the method, and the copy in TCRdb shows in-frame clones only, minus some. The sample yields about 140,000 clones, 70% to 90% seen once. The chain joins TRBV15 to TRBJ1-2; weak D call: TRBD1 (6 bases). The receptor comes from a woman aged 60-70 years with acute or convalescent COVID-19. The material sequenced was peripheral blood. The CDR3 loop reads CATSRDRQGTYGYTF. CDR3 DNA sequence: TGTGCCACCAGCAGAGATAGGCAGGGGACGTATGGCTACACCTTC.